What follows are 25 T cell receptor beta chains derived from one specimen sequenced in a study of chronic HIV infection and antiretroviral therapy. TCRdb re-called the 5' RACE reads through MiXCR, storing one row per CDR3 protein. Of 39,000 or so distinct CDR3 sequences listed, 8.2% were seen once; the top ten hold approximately 2.6%. The sequencing sample was made of peripheral blood. The receptor source for this set is an adult who had HIV and had not received antiretroviral therapy, or was an uninfected healthy control (not recorded which).

In the case of this clonotype: Its ends do not fully match the called genes, so a read error is possible. The genes are TRBV4-2 and TRBJ1-1; D perhaps matches TRBD1 (6 bases). The CDR3 consists of 13 residues. CDR1 and CDR2 (germline): LGHNA, YNFKEQ. CDR3 DNA: TGTGCCAGCAGCCAAGATAAAGGGGGTGAAACTTTCTTT. This sequence encodes CASSQDKGGETFF.

This clonotype came up many times. The V gene is TRBV20-1, the J gene TRBJ2-1; TRBD2 matches at 14 bases. Germline lookup yields CDR1 DFQATT and CDR2 SNEGSKA (reference sequence). The CDR3 sequence is 18 residues long. V trimming: 3 bases; J trimming: 2 bases; junction bases outside the gene matches: 9. Here the CDR3 DNA reads TGCAGTGCTAGTGCAACGGTGACTAGCGGGAGGGCCTACAATGAGCAGTTCTTC. Its protein is CSASATVTSGRAYNEQFF.

This clonotype occurred a few times. The rearrangement joins TRBV2 to TRBJ1-2; D is unresolved. CDR3 length equals 11 residues. Trimming pared 8 bases from V and 3 bases from J, leaving 7 bases between. Germline values: CDR1 SNHLY, CDR2 FYNNEI. The CDR3 DNA reads as TGTGCCAGCCCGGAGGACTATGGCTACACCTTC. This sequence encodes CASPEDYGYTF.

There are many counts of this clonotype. This sequence joins TRBV7-2 and TRBJ2-4, with D perhaps TRBD1 or TRBD2 (5 bases each). Germline CDR1 is SGHTA and CDR2 is FQGNSA. Trimming cost V 3 bases and J 12 bases, with 15 bases left between them. The length of the CDR3 is 13 residues. The CDR3 DNA follows: TGTGCCAGCAGCTTTGGGACCGGGGAAAATCAGTACTTC. Amino acid sequence: CASSFGTGENQYF.

This clonotype was seen more than once but under ten times. This sequence joins TRBV7-9 and TRBJ2-3; tentatively, D is TRBD1 or TRBD2 (6 bases each). The CDR3 sequence is 13 residues long. The V gene lost 3 bases and the J gene lost 4 bases, with 8 bases spanning the gap. CDR1 is SEHNR, CDR2 FQNEAQ, per germline (reference sequence). The DNA of the CDR3 is TGTGCCAGCAGCTTTAGGGGGGCAGATACGCAGTATTTT. It is translated as CASSFRGADTQYF.

Here the CDR3 DNA reads TGCAGCGATCAAGGGAGCACAGATACGCAGTATTTT. Residues: CSDQGSTDTQYF. The chain combines TRBV29-1 with TRBJ2-3; unclear D gene. Germline lookup yields CDR1 SQVTM and CDR2 ANQGSEA. V was trimmed by 7 bases and J by 0 bases, leaving 8 bases between them. This CDR3 comprises 12 residues.

This clonotype was seen at least ten times. This sequence joins TRBV20-1 and TRBJ2-1; D gene uncertain. This CDR3 contains 15 residues. CDR1 and CDR2 from the germline V gene are DFQATT and SNEGSKA (reference sequence). V lost 4 bases and J lost 1, with 14 bases in between. The CDR3 nucleotides are TGCAGTGCTACAGCACCCGGATATTCCTACAATGAGCAGTTCTTC. Its protein is CSATAPGYSYNEQFF.

This clonotype was counted many times. The V call is TRBV4-2, the J call TRBJ2-7; the match to TRBD1 covers 7 bases. Germline V gene data show CDR1 as LGHNA and CDR2 as YNFKEQ. Trimming cost V 3 bases and J 5 bases; bases outside gene matches: 7. CDR3 length: 14 residues. CDR3 in DNA: TGTGCCAGCAGCCATTTGACAGGGACGGACGAGCAGTACTTC. Translating gives CASSHLTGTDEQYF.

The genes are TRBV10-3 and TRBJ2-5; unclear D gene. This CDR3 contains 13 residues. V shed 6 bases and J shed 4 bases, with 12 bases lying between them. Germline CDR1 and CDR2: ENHRY and SYGVKD. In nucleotides, the CDR3 is TGTGCCATCAGCCTTCAACAGCTAGAGACCCAGTACTTC. Its protein is CAISLQQLETQYF.

This clonotype was recorded at least ten times. This rearrangement joins TRBV28 to TRBJ2-7, with 7 bases fitting TRBD1. Germline V lookup: CDR1 MDHEN, CDR2 SYDVKM. This CDR3 is 15 amino acids long. V shed 6 bases and J 2 bases; nucleotides not matched to a gene: 10. CDR3 in DNA: TGTGCCAGCAGGGTACAGGGGTCTCAAGCCTACGAGCAGTACTTC. It encodes CASRVQGSQAYEQYF.

This clonotype was detected ten times or more. This chain connects TRBV4-2 to TRBJ2-7, with D unclear. Germline CDR1 reads LGHNA; CDR2 reads YNFKEQ. There are 12 residues in the CDR3. V was clipped by 0 bases and J by 7 bases, with 7 bases between them. The CDR3: CASSQDTKEQYF. For the CDR3, the DNA is TGTGCCAGCAGCCAAGATACTAAAGAGCAGTACTTC.

The chain carries TRBV6-1 and TRBJ2-1; D unclear. Trimming stripped 4 bases from V and 5 bases from J, with 9 bases between. CDR1 and CDR2 (germline): MNHNS, SASEGT. CDR3 length: 13 amino acids. CDR3 nucleotides: TGTGCCAGCAGTGTTCCTAGAAACAATGAGCAGTTCTTC. Translating it yields CASSVPRNNEQFF.

The table lists this clonotype with many counts. The CDR3 reads CASSLLGYEQYF. The CDR3 bases are TGTGCCAGCAGTTTATTGGGCTACGAGCAGTACTTC. The rearrangement joins TRBV28 to TRBJ2-7; no clear D. The V end lost 1 base, the J end lost 3 bases, and 4 bases lay between the germline ends. The CDR3 spans 12 residues. CDR1 is MDHEN, CDR2 SYDVKM, per germline.

This rearrangement joins TRBV29-1 to TRBJ2-7; D ambiguous. CDR3 size: 12 residues. V was trimmed by 0 bases and J by 5 bases, leaving 8 bases between them. In germline, CDR1 is SQVTM, CDR2 ANQGSEA. This CDR3 reads CSVEDNYNEQYF. Here the CDR3 DNA reads TGCAGCGTTGAAGATAACTACAACGAGCAGTACTTC.

This chain connects TRBV6-5 to TRBJ1-1, with 10 bases that match TRBD1. CDR1 is MNHEY, CDR2 SVGAGI, per germline. The CDR3 has 13 residues. The V gene end was trimmed by 5 bases and the J gene end by 6 bases; junction bases not matched to a gene: 3. CDR3: CASSRTGGAEAFF. CDR3 nucleotide sequence: TGTGCCAGCAGTAGGACAGGGGGGGCTGAAGCTTTCTTT.

The chain recombines TRBV27 with TRBJ2-3; D remains ambiguous. The CDR3 sequence is 15 residues long. V was cut by 0 bases and J by 4 bases, with 11 bases left in between. Germline CDR1 MNHEY, CDR2 SMNVEV (reference sequence). CDR3 sequence: CASSLSITGPDTQYF. CDR3 in DNA: TGTGCCAGCAGTTTATCGATAACCGGGCCAGATACGCAGTATTTT.

The chain joins TRBV6-5 to TRBJ1-5; 8 nucleotides align to TRBD1. CDR1 and CDR2 (germline): MNHEY, SVGAGI. With 5 bases clipped from V and 1 base from J, the junction kept 10 bases outside the gene matches. CDR3 size: 17 residues. The CDR3 region has the DNA TGTGCCAGCAGTGTCGGCCCAGACAGGGGAAGCAATCAGCCCCAGCATTTT. It encodes CASSVGPDRGSNQPQHF.

The J gene is TRBJ2-3, the V gene TRBV29-1; the match to TRBD2 covers 7 bases. The CDR3 has 14 residues. J was trimmed by 4 bases and V by 6 bases; bases with no gene match: 10. From germline, CDR1 is SQVTM and CDR2 ANQGSEA. CDR3: CSVDVVGGADTQYF. The CDR3 DNA reads as TGCAGCGTGGACGTGGTTGGGGGGGCAGATACGCAGTATTTT.

The table lists this clonotype with many counts. The chain joins TRBV28 to TRBJ2-7; 7 nucleotides match TRBD1. The germline CDR1 and CDR2 sequences are MDHEN and SYDVKM. The CDR3 runs to 15 residues. The J segment lost 2 bases and the V segment lost 7 bases, leaving 11 bases of the junction unmatched. The CDR3 coding sequence is TGTGCCAGCACTTCGGCGACAGGGCGGCCCTACGAGCAGTACTTC. Protein product: CASTSATGRPYEQYF.

This clonotype was observed many times. J is TRBJ2-7 and V is TRBV28, with D uncertain. Germline values: CDR1 MDHEN, CDR2 SYDVKM. Trimming stripped 4 bases from V and 7 bases from J, with 11 bases between. The CDR3 totals 12 residues. CDR3 in amino acids: CASSSFSTEQYF. The CDR3 DNA is TGTGCCAGCAGTTCCTTCTCTACGGAGCAGTACTTC.

This chain uses TRBV6-5 with TRBJ2-7; 10 nucleotides agree with TRBD2. V was clipped by 7 bases and J by 2 bases; unmatched bases: 5. This CDR3 has 14 residues. Germline CDR1 is MNHEY and CDR2 is SVGAGI. The CDR3 reads CASKPGLATYEQYF. Written as DNA, the CDR3 is TGTGCCAGCAAACCGGGACTAGCGACCTACGAGCAGTACTTC.

The genes are TRBV29-1 and TRBJ2-1; no definite D call. V shed 3 bases and J shed 2 bases, with 14 bases lying between them. Germline V gives CDR1 SQVTM, CDR2 ANQGSEA. The CDR3 extends over 15 amino acids. In nucleotides, the CDR3 is TGCAGCGTTGATGATCGGGCGGCGGCCTACAATGAGCAGTTCTTC. This sequence encodes CSVDDRAAAYNEQFF.

As for this clonotype: A much larger clone lies one base from this, so it may be a read error. The chain carries TRBV7-3 and TRBJ2-3, with D tentatively TRBD1 (5 bases). The CDR3 has 13 amino acids. The V and J ends lost 4 bases and 5 bases respectively, with 10 bases between them. Germline V gene lookup returns CDR1 SGHTA and CDR2 FQGTGA. The DNA of the CDR3 is TGTGCCAGCAGCTCCAGGGCCCTAGATACGCAGTATTTT. Translation gives CASSSRALDTQYF. Filled out from reference TRBV7-3 and TRBJ2-3, the complete variable domain reads GAGVSQTPSNKVTEKGKYVELRCDPISGHTALYWYRQSLGQGPEFLIYFQGTGAADDSGLPNDRFFAVRPEGSVSTLKIQRTERGDSAVYLCASSSRALDTQYFGPGTRLTVL.

The table lists this clonotype with a few counts. The CDR3 loop is CASTLAGGPGETQYF. The CDR3 DNA sequence: TGTGCCAGCACCCTAGCGGGAGGCCCCGGGGAGACCCAGTACTTC. V gene TRBV28 combines with J gene TRBJ2-5; 11 bases fit TRBD2. The CDR3 runs 15 residues. Trimming at V came to 7 bases and at J to 5 bases, leaving 9 bases not matched to a gene. Germline loops: CDR1 MDHEN, CDR2 SYDVKM. Full variable domain (remainder filled in from reference TRBV28 and TRBJ2-5): DVKVTQSSRYLVKRTGEKVFLECVQDMDHENMFWYRQDPGLGLRLIYFSYDVKMKEKGDIPEGYSVSREKKERFSLILESASTNQTSMYLCASTLAGGPGETQYFGPGTRLLVL.

This clonotype was observed a single time. J is TRBJ1-4 and V is TRBV12-3 or TRBV12-4, with D unresolved. The CDR3 runs 14 residues. V dropped 6 bases and J dropped 0 bases, with 8 bases sitting between them. The CDR3 DNA reads as TGTGCCAGCAGGGCCCCGACAACTAATGAAAAACTGTTTTTT. Translated: CASRAPTTNEKLFF.